This TCR beta chain was captured by sequencing in a study of response to subunit inactivated influenza vaccine. Germline assignment: CDR1 MNHEY and CDR2 SVGAGI. Trimming removed 6 bases at V and 3 bases at J, with 6 bases between. The CDR3 consists of 12 residues. This clonotype was detected many times. TCRdb redid the calling of the RT-PCR reads with MiXCR, one entry per CDR3 protein. The sample lists 400,000 to 650,000 distinct CDR3 sequences; around 7.7% were seen once. The gene calls are TRBV6-5 and TRBJ1-3; no reliable D call. The sequences come from PBMCs from blood, collected roughly 24 months after vaccination. The receptor comes from a man between 50 and 69 years old who received an inactivated influenza vaccine. The CDR3 loop is CASRGFGNTIYF. For the CDR3, the DNA is TGTGCCAGCAGGGGGTTTGGAAACACCATATATTTT.